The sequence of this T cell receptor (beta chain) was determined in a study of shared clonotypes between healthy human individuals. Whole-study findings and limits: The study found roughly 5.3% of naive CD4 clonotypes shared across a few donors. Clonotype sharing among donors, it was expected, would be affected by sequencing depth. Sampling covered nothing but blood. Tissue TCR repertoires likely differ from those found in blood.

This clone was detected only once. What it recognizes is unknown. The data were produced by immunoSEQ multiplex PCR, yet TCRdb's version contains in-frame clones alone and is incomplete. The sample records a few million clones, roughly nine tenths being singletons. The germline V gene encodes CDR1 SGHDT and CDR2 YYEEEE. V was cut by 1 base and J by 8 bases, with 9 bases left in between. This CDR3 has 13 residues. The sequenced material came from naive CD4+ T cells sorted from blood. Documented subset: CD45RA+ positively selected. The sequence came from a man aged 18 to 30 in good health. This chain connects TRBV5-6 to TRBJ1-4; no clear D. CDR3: CASSLQVGEKLFF. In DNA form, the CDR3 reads TGTGCCAGCAGCTTGCAGGTCGGGGAAAAACTGTTTTTT.